Listed here are 8 T cell receptor beta chains from one sample, sequenced in a study of cytomegalovirus exposure and HLA in healthy donors. The PCR contained 60 Vbeta and 13 Jbeta primers. Sequencing was performed with immunoSEQ multiplex PCR; in TCRdb, only in-frame clones are kept and a portion is missing. The sample shows roughly 180,000 clones, approximately 80% of them seen only once. Source material: PBMCs. The receptor set was obtained from a man younger than 35 in good health and CMV-seronegative.

This clone was seen a single time. This rearrangement joins TRBV28 to TRBJ2-1, with 8 bases fitting TRBD2. CDR3 length: 15 amino acids. After removal of 6 bases from V and 7 bases from J, the junction contained 11 bases not matched to a gene. Looked up from germline, CDR1 is MDHEN and CDR2 is SYDVKM. DNA of the CDR3: TGTGCCAGCAGACATAGCGGGACCGGGCCTAATGAGCAGTTCTTC. This codes for CASRHSGTGPNEQFF.

The CDR3 DNA reads as TGCAGCGCACGAGCTAGACAGGGGGGGAACACTGAAGCTTTCTTT. It is translated as CSARARQGGNTEAFF. V and J are TRBV29-1 and TRBJ1-1; 9 bases are a match to TRBD1. The germline V gene has CDR1 SQVTM and CDR2 ANQGSEA. The CDR3 has 15 residues. V shed 7 bases and J 1 base; nucleotides not matched to a gene: 10.

V gene TRBV19 combines with J gene TRBJ2-5; 8 nucleotides agree with TRBD1. Germline V gene data show CDR1 as LNHDA and CDR2 as SQIVND (reference sequence). This CDR3 has 15 residues. With 5 bases clipped from V and 5 bases from J, the junction kept 10 bases outside the gene matches. The CDR3 DNA reads TGTGCCAGTAGTCCGGTCGGACAGGGTAGGGAGACCCAGTACTTC. This codes for CASSPVGQGRETQYF. Full variable domain (missing parts from reference TRBV19 and TRBJ2-5): DGGITQSPKYLFRKEGQNVTLSCEQNLNHDAMYWYRQDPGQGLRLIYYSQIVNDFQKGDIAEGYSVSREKKESFPLTVTSAQKNPTAFYLCASSPVGQGRETQYFGPGTRLLVL.

The chain is built from TRBV7-8 and TRBJ1-5, with TRBD1 matching 7 bases. Germline V gives CDR1 SGHVS, CDR2 FQNEAQ. CDR3 size: 17 residues. Unmatched junction bases numbered 13, after V lost 5 bases and J lost 3 bases. The CDR3: CASSVKGVGQDNQPQHF. In DNA form, the CDR3 reads TGTGCCAGCAGCGTAAAAGGGGTAGGACAGGACAATCAGCCCCAGCATTTT. Using reference TRBV7-8 and TRBJ1-5 for the parts outside the CDR3, the full variable domain is GAGVSQSPRYKVAKRGQDVALRCDPISGHVSLFWYQQALGQGPEFLTYFQNEAQLDKSGLPSDRFFAERPEGSVSTLKIQRTQQEDSAVYLCASSVKGVGQDNQPQHFGDGTRLSIL.

This clone was picked up a small number of times. The chain carries TRBV13 and TRBJ2-5, with 8 bases identical to TRBD2. With 5 bases clipped from V and 1 base from J, the junction kept 9 bases outside the gene matches. From germline, CDR1 is PRHDT and CDR2 FYEKMQ (reference sequence). The CDR3 loop spans 16 amino acids. The CDR3 DNA reads as TGTGCCAGCAGCCCCCCTCTAGCGGGCGGCCAAGAGACCCAGTACTTC. Translation gives CASSPPLAGGQETQYF.

The chain is built from TRBV28 and TRBJ2-7; D is unresolved. The length of the CDR3 is 15 residues. Deletions cut 6 bases from V and 6 bases from J, with 21 bases between. Germline V gene sequence: CDR1 MDHEN, CDR2 SYDVKM. CDR3 DNA: TGTGCCAGCAGGCTCGTTGACACATCCGTCGGCGAGCAGTACTTC. Translated: CASRLVDTSVGEQYF.

This rearrangement joins TRBV6-5 to TRBJ2-2; the D gene is possibly TRBD1 (6 bases). The CDR3 consists of 14 residues. The germline V gene has CDR1 MNHEY and CDR2 SVGAGI. Trimming shortened V by 4 bases and J by 4 bases, and 10 bases separated the two germline ends. CDR3 coding DNA: TGTGCCAGCAGTTGGGGACATACCACCGGGGAGCTGTTTTTT. Translation gives CASSWGHTTGELFF.

This chain joins TRBV10-3 and TRBJ2-1, with D perhaps matching TRBD1 (6 bases). V lost 5 bases and J 7 bases, leaving 15 bases between the germline ends. CDR3 length: 14 residues. The germline V gene has CDR1 ENHRY and CDR2 SYGVKD. As DNA, the CDR3 is TGTGCCATCAGTTCCCGGGACAACCTTAATGAGCAGTTCTTC. Translating gives CAISSRDNLNEQFF.